The 32 T cell receptor beta chains listed next were all sequenced from one sample in a study of regulatory T cells in long-lasting Graves disease. In building TCR beta libraries, iRepertoire HTBI primers were used together with Arm-PCR of CDR3 regions. One entry per CDR3 protein results from TCRdb running MiXCR on the multiplex PCR reads. The data show fewer than 400,000 distinct CDR3 sequences, about 20% seen once. Sample time point: persistent/refractory GD, antithyroid drugs over 5 years with positive TRAb. The TCR library used RNA extracted from PBMCs. The specimen was peripheral blood mononuclear cells (PBMCs), collected when the disease was refractory, from a patient treated with antithyroid drugs. The receptors originated from a female donor with Graves disease.

The chain links TRBV4-3 to TRBJ1-4; TRBD1 might be the D (5 bases). Trimming cost V 0 bases and J 7 bases, with 12 bases left between them. Germline V lookup: CDR1 LGHNA, CDR2 YSLEER. The CDR3 has 15 amino acids. CDR3 bases: TGCGCCAGCAGCCAAGATCCGGGGAGGGGTGAAAAACTGTTTTTT. Its protein is CASSQDPGRGEKLFF.

This clonotype has more than one count but fewer than ten. The chain uses TRBV9 and TRBJ1-4; a weak D match, TRBD1 (6 bases). Germline V lookup: CDR1 SGDLS, CDR2 YYNGEE. V was shortened by 3 bases and J by 5 bases, with 17 bases between the two germline ends. The CDR3 consists of 16 residues. In DNA form, the CDR3 reads TGTGCCAGCAGCGCAAGTACGGACAGCCGGAATGAAAAACTGTTTTTT. Translated: CASSASTDSRNEKLFF.

V is TRBV6-2 or TRBV6-3 and J is TRBJ2-3; no firm D call. The germline V gene has CDR1 MNHEY and CDR2 SVGEGT. V gave up 2 bases and J gave up 2 bases, with 11 bases separating them. CDR3 length equals 15 residues. In nucleotides, the CDR3 is TGTGCCAGCAGTTACCGAAGAACGACCACAGATACGCAGTATTTT. Translating it yields CASSYRRTTTDTQYF.

This clonotype was seen repeatedly, ten times or more. The chain links TRBV12-3 or TRBV12-4 to TRBJ1-2; D is unresolved. The CDR3 covers 14 residues. Trimming stripped 3 bases from V and 4 bases from J, with 12 bases between. The CDR3 loop is CASSFGAGFYGYTF. For the CDR3, the DNA is TGTGCCAGCAGTTTTGGCGCCGGCTTCTATGGCTACACCTTC.

This clonotype was recorded only once. The chain uses TRBV20-1 and TRBJ2-3; possibly TRBD2 for D (6 bases). The CDR3 spans 14 residues. Germline CDR1 is DFQATT and CDR2 is SNEGSKA (reference sequence). Trimming cost V 1 base and J 3 bases, with 11 bases left between them. Written as DNA, the CDR3 is TGCAGTGCTAGAGTTTACGGAGGGACAGATACGCAGTATTTT. Protein: CSARVYGGTDTQYF.

This clonotype showed up just a few times. The genes are TRBV20-1 and TRBJ1-6; D might be TRBD1 (6 bases). Germline CDR1 is DFQATT and CDR2 is SNEGSKA (reference sequence). V lost 4 bases and J lost 14, with 15 bases in between. The CDR3 length is 12 residues. The CDR3 spells CSAIVQGFTLHF. DNA for the CDR3: TGCAGTGCTATAGTCCAGGGGTTCACCCTCCACTTT.

This clonotype showed up just a few times. The chain uses TRBV10-2 and TRBJ1-6, with D perhaps matching TRBD1 (5 bases). Trimming shortened V by 4 bases and J by 6 bases, and 7 bases separated the two germline ends. The CDR3 runs 13 residues. Germline V gene lookup returns CDR1 WSHSY and CDR2 SAAADI. The CDR3 loop reads CASSAGTNSPLHF. CDR3 nucleotide sequence: TGCGCCAGCAGTGCAGGGACTAATTCACCCCTCCACTTT.

This clonotype occurred many times. CDR3 protein: CASSLVLNTEAFF. The CDR3 nucleotides are TGTGCCAGCAGCTTAGTCTTGAACACTGAAGCTTTCTTT. This rearrangement joins TRBV11-2 to TRBJ1-1; D gene unclear. This CDR3 spans 13 amino acids. Deletions cut 1 base from V and 0 bases from J, with 3 bases between. The V gene's germline CDR1 is SGHAT and CDR2 FQNNGV.

This clonotype appeared a few times. The chain carries TRBV7-9 and TRBJ1-2; perhaps TRBD1 as D (6 bases). The CDR3 has 14 amino acids. Trimming removed 5 bases from V and 3 bases from J, with 13 bases in between. The germline gives CDR1 SEHNR, CDR2 FQNEAQ (reference sequence). In DNA, the CDR3 is TGTGCCAGCAGCCAACAGGGAAATCACTATGGCTACACCTTC. It translates to CASSQQGNHYGYTF.

The J gene is TRBJ2-1, the V gene TRBV11-1; a weak D match, TRBD1 (5 bases). Germline V gene data show CDR1 as SGHAT and CDR2 as FQDESV (reference sequence). Deletions cut 4 bases from V and 9 bases from J, with 16 bases between. CDR3 length: 14 amino acids. CDR3 bases: TGTGCCAGCAGCTCCCTTACAGGTAGGGGTGAGCAGTTCTTC. Protein: CASSSLTGRGEQFF.

This clonotype was picked up a small number of times. The chain joins TRBV5-1 to TRBJ2-1, with TRBD2 matching over 9 bases. V trimming: 4 bases; J trimming: 4 bases; junction bases outside the gene matches: 6. CDR1 is SGHRS and CDR2 is YFSETQ in the germline V gene. The CDR3 loop spans 15 amino acids. This chain's CDR3 is CASSMISGSYNEQFF. CDR3 DNA sequence: TGCGCCAGCAGCATGATTAGCGGGAGTTACAATGAGCAGTTCTTC.

This clonotype was recorded at least ten times. The rearrangement joins TRBV29-1 to TRBJ2-7; 10 bases are a match to TRBD1. There are 13 residues in the CDR3. The trim removed 5 bases at V and 7 bases at J, leaving 8 bases unmatched. Germline values: CDR1 SQVTM, CDR2 ANQGSEA. The CDR3 coding sequence is TGCAGCGTTCGACAGGGGGCAGTGGGGGAGCAGTACTTC. Translating it yields CSVRQGAVGEQYF.

V usage is TRBV29-1 and J usage is TRBJ2-1, with unresolved D. V shed 1 base and J shed 6 bases, with 7 bases lying between them. Germline-derived CDR1 and CDR2 are SQVTM and ANQGSEA. The CDR3 length is 12 residues. The CDR3 DNA reads TGCAGCGTTGAAGTTGGAATCAATGAGCAGTTCTTC. Its translation is CSVEVGINEQFF.

The chain joins TRBV24-1 to TRBJ2-7; perhaps TRBD2 as D (5 bases). Per germline, CDR1 KGHDR and CDR2 SFDVKD. V was cut by 2 bases and J by 5 bases, with 9 bases left in between. The CDR3 runs to 13 residues. CDR3 protein: CATSDSLGHEQYF. The CDR3 DNA reads as TGTGCCACCAGTGATTCACTAGGGCACGAGCAGTACTTC.

This clonotype was seen more than once but under ten times. The J gene is TRBJ2-2, the V gene TRBV7-2, with 12 bases lining up with TRBD2. The V and J ends lost 5 bases and 5 bases, in that order; junction bases with no gene match: 3. This CDR3 is 15 amino acids long. Germline CDR1 SGHTA, CDR2 FQGNSA. The CDR3 coding sequence is TGTGCCAGCAGCACTAGCGGGGGGTGGACCGGGGAGCTGTTTTTT. Translated: CASSTSGGWTGELFF.

The V gene is TRBV4-1, the J gene TRBJ2-7; 7 bases are shared with TRBD1. Trimming cost V 2 bases and J 3 bases; bases outside gene matches: 7. The length of the CDR3 is 15 residues. In germline, CDR1 is MGHRA, CDR2 YSYEKL. The CDR3 coding sequence is TGCGCCAGCAGCCAACAGACAGGGTTGCGCTACGAGCAGTACTTC. It translates to CASSQQTGLRYEQYF.

In its sample, this clonotype was seen many times. The chain couples TRBV11-2 to TRBJ2-7, with 7 bases that match TRBD1. The CDR3 has 16 residues. Trimming took 4 bases from V and 1 from J; bases not matched to a gene: 10. CDR1 and CDR2 (germline): SGHAT, FQNNGV. CDR3: CASSSYRDSRSYEQYF. The DNA for the CDR3 is TGTGCCAGCAGCTCATACCGGGACAGCAGATCCTACGAGCAGTACTTC.

The chain carries TRBV4-1 and TRBJ1-4, with D unresolved. The germline V and J ends were trimmed by 8 bases and 7 bases, with 14 bases remaining between them. CDR1 is MGHRA and CDR2 is YSYEKL in the germline V gene. The CDR3 is 13 amino acids. CDR3 protein: CASSRAPTEKLFF. CDR3 sequence (DNA): TGCGCCAGCTCACGGGCCCCTACTGAAAAACTGTTTTTT.

The chain employs TRBV5-1 and TRBJ2-2; 12 bases line up with TRBD2. The V gene end was trimmed by 3 bases and the J gene end by 7 bases; junction bases not matched to a gene: 10. Per the germline V gene, CDR1 is SGHRS and CDR2 is YFSETQ. CDR3 length: 17 amino acids. The CDR3 region is CASSSPTTSGSVGELFF. DNA for the CDR3: TGCGCCAGCAGCTCCCCCACGACTAGCGGGAGTGTCGGGGAGCTGTTTTTT. Full variable domain (remainder filled in from reference TRBV5-1 and TRBJ2-2): KAGVTQTPRYLIKTRGQQVTLSCSPISGHRSVSWYQQTPGQGLQFLFEYFSETQRNKGNFPGRFSGRQFSNSRSEMNVSTLELGDSALYLCASSSPTTSGSVGELFFGEGSRLTVL.

This clonotype was picked up a small number of times. The V gene is TRBV12-3 or TRBV12-4, the J gene TRBJ2-2; 8 bases align to TRBD2. With 3 bases clipped from V and 5 bases from J, the junction kept 5 bases outside the gene matches. The CDR3 has 15 amino acids. For the CDR3, the DNA is TGTGCCAGCAGTTTGTCGGGAGGGAGAACCGGGGAGCTGTTTTTT. It specifies CASSLSGGRTGELFF.

This clonotype was seen a handful of times. The chain links TRBV4-2 to TRBJ1-2; D is unclear. The CDR3 has 13 amino acids. The germline CDR1 and CDR2 sequences are LGHNA and YNFKEQ. V lost 0 bases, J lost 7 bases, and 9 bases lay in between. CDR3 DNA sequence: TGTGCCAGCAGCCAAGACACAGCTCTTGGCTACACCTTC. Translated: CASSQDTALGYTF.

The gene calls are TRBV29-1 and TRBJ1-5, with TRBD1 identical over 9 bases. Germline-derived CDR1 and CDR2 are SQVTM and ANQGSEA. Unmatched junction bases numbered 8, after V lost 4 bases and J lost 1 base. CDR3 length equals 16 residues. CDR3 sequence (DNA): TGCAGCGTTGGGGTGGGACAGGGTGGAAGCAATCAGCCCCAGCATTTT. It codes for CSVGVGQGGSNQPQHF.

The rearrangement links TRBV20-1 to TRBJ2-7; no definite D call. CDR1 is DFQATT and CDR2 is SNEGSKA in the germline V gene (reference sequence). The CDR3 length is 13 residues. The V gene lost 6 bases and the J gene lost 3 bases, with 15 bases spanning the gap. CDR3 protein: CSATDSNLYEQYF. The CDR3 DNA reads TGCAGTGCCACCGACTCCAACCTCTACGAGCAGTACTTC.

This clonotype has at least ten counts. The V and J genes are TRBV28 and TRBJ2-7; D possibly matches TRBD1 or TRBD2 (6 bases each). Trimming removed 5 bases at V and 1 base at J, with 15 bases between. Germline V gives CDR1 MDHEN, CDR2 SYDVKM. The CDR3 contains 15 residues. As DNA, the CDR3 is TGTGCCAGCAGTCCCTTGACGGGGGCTTCCTACGAGCAGTACTTC. It translates to CASSPLTGASYEQYF. The full variable domain, in which reference TRBV28 and TRBJ2-7 provide the parts outside the CDR3, is DVKVTQSSRYLVKRTGEKVFLECVQDMDHENMFWYRQDPGLGLRLIYFSYDVKMKEKGDIPEGYSVSREKKERFSLILESASTNQTSMYLCASSPLTGASYEQYFGPGTRLTVT.

This clonotype has a count of ten or more. This chain joins TRBV12-3 or TRBV12-4 and TRBJ1-1, with D possibly matching TRBD1 (5 bases). Deletions cut 7 bases from V and 1 base from J, with 13 bases between. CDR3 length equals 14 residues. The CDR3 region has the DNA TGTGCCAGCACCTCGGGACTAGGGAACACTGAAGCTTTCTTT. It yields the protein CASTSGLGNTEAFF.

This chain connects TRBV5-8 to TRBJ2-7; no reliable D call. V gave up 3 bases and J gave up 5 bases, with 12 bases separating them. The CDR3 has 13 residues. Germline-derived CDR1 and CDR2 are SGHTS and YDEGEE. This CDR3 reads CASSSRSKHEQYF. DNA of the CDR3: TGTGCCAGCAGCTCGCGTAGCAAACACGAGCAGTACTTC. Full variable domain (outside the CDR3, taken from reference TRBV5-8 and TRBJ2-7): EAGVTQSPTHLIKTRGQQATLRCSPISGHTSVYWYQQALGLGLQFLLWYDEGEERNRGNFPPRFSGRQFPNYSSELNVNALELEDSALYLCASSSRSKHEQYFGPGTRLTVT.

The chain joins TRBV5-1 to TRBJ1-3; 7 bases map to TRBD1. Germline CDR1 reads SGHRS; CDR2 reads YFSETQ. Trimming took 2 bases from V and 2 from J; bases not matched to a gene: 7. The CDR3 has 16 amino acids. CDR3 coding DNA: TGCGCCAGCAGCTTACAGGGGACGGTGGCTGGAAACACCATATATTTT. The encoded protein is CASSLQGTVAGNTIYF.

This clonotype was seen many times. The chain is built from TRBV28 and TRBJ2-7; TRBD2 matches at 9 bases. Trimming at V came to 3 bases and at J to 3 bases, leaving 9 bases not matched to a gene. The CDR3 spans 16 residues. CDR1 and CDR2 from the germline V gene are MDHEN and SYDVKM. CDR3 nucleotides: TGTGCCAGCAGTTTGGCGGCGGGAGGGGATTTCTACGAGCAGTACTTC. Protein: CASSLAAGGDFYEQYF.

This chain joins TRBV6-1 and TRBJ1-3; TRBD1 aligns across 10 bases. J gave up 3 bases and V 5 bases, and 10 bases lay outside the gene matches. This CDR3 region has 17 residues. The germline V gene has CDR1 MNHNS and CDR2 SASEGT. The CDR3 DNA is TGTGCCAGCAGTCCCGGGACAGGGGTGTTGAGTGGAAACACCATATATTTT. This translates into CASSPGTGVLSGNTIYF.

The table lists this clonotype with many counts. This chain joins TRBV18 and TRBJ1-4; D is unresolved. The germline V gene has CDR1 KGHSH and CDR2 LQKENI. This CDR3 has 13 amino acids. V gave up 5 bases and J gave up 4 bases, with 8 bases separating them. The CDR3 coding sequence is TGTGCCAGCTCAGCTGGGAGTAATGAAAAACTGTTTTTT. This gives the protein CASSAGSNEKLFF.

This clonotype was detected a few times. This chain joins TRBV19 and TRBJ1-5; no definite D call. The V gene lost 4 bases and the J gene lost 6 bases, with 4 bases spanning the gap. Per the germline V gene, CDR1 is LNHDA and CDR2 is SQIVND (reference sequence). The CDR3 runs to 11 residues. CDR3 in DNA: TGTGCCAGTAGTAATGGTCAGCCCCAGCATTTT. It encodes CASSNGQPQHF.

This clonotype was seen repeatedly, ten times or more. The chain is built from TRBV2 and TRBJ2-7, with no clear D. CDR1 and CDR2 (germline): SNHLY, FYNNEI. The V and J ends lost 4 bases and 7 bases respectively, with 14 bases between them. The CDR3 runs to 13 residues. CDR3 amino acids: CASSGAAVGEQYF. In nucleotides, the CDR3 is TGTGCCAGCAGTGGGGCGGCGGTGGGGGAGCAGTACTTC.